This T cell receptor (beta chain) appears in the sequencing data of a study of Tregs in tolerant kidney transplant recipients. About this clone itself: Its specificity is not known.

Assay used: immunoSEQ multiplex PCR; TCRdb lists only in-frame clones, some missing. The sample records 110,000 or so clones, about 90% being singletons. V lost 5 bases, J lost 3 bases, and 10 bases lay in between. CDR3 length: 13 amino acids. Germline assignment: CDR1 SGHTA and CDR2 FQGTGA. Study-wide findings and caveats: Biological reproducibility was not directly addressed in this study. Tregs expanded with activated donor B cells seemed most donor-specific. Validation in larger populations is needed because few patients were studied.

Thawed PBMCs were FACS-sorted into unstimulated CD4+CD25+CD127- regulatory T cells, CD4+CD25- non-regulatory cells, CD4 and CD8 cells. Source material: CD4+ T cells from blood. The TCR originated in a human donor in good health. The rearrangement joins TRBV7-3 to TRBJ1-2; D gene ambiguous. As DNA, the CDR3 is TGTGCCAGCAGCGAACAGCGAGACTATGGCTACACCTTC. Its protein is CASSEQRDYGYTF. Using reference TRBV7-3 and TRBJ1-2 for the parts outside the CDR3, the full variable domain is GAGVSQTPSNKVTEKGKYVELRCDPISGHTALYWYRQSLGQGPEFLIYFQGTGAADDSGLPNDRFFAVRPEGSVSTLKIQRTERGDSAVYLCASSEQRDYGYTFGSGTRLTVV.